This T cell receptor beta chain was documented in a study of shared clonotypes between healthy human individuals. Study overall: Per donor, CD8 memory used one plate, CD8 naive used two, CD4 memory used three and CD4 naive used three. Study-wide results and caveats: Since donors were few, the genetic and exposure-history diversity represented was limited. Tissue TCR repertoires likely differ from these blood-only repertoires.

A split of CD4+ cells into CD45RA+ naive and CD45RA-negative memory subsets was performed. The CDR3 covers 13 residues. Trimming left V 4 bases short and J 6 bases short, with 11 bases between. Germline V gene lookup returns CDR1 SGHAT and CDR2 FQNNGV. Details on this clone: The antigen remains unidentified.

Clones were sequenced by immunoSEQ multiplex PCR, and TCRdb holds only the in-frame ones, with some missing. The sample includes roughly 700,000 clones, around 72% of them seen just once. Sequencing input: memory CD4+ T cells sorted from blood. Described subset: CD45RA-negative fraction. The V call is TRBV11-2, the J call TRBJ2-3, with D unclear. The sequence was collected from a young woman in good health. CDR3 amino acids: CASSSPGLDTQYF. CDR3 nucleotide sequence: TGTGCCAGCAGCTCTCCAGGTTTGGATACGCAGTATTTT.